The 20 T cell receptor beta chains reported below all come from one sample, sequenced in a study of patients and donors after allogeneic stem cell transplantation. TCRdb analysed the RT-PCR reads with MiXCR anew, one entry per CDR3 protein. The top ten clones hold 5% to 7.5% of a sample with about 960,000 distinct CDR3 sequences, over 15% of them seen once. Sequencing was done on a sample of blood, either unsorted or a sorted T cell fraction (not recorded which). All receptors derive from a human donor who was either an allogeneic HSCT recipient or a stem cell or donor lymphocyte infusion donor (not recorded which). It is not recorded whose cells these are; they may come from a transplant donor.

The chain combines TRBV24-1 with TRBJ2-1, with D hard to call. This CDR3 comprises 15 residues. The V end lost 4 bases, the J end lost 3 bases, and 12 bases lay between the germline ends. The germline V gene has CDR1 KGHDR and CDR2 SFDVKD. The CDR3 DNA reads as TGTGCCACCAGTGACCCTGCGCGGAGCTACAATGAGCAGTTCTTC. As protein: CATSDPARSYNEQFF.

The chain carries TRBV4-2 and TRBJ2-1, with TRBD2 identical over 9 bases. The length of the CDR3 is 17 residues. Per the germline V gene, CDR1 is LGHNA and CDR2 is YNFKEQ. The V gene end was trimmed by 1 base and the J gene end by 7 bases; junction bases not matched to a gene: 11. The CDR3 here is CASSQGERGEGWNEQFF. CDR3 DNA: TGTGCCAGCAGCCAAGGGGAGCGGGGGGAGGGTTGGAATGAGCAGTTCTTC.

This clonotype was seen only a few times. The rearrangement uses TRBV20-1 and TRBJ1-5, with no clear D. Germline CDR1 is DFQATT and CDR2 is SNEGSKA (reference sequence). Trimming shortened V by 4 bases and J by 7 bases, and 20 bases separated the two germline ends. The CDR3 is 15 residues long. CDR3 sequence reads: CSAKSQTRGRQPQHF. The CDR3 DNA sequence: TGCAGTGCTAAATCACAGACACGCGGACGGCAGCCCCAGCATTTT.

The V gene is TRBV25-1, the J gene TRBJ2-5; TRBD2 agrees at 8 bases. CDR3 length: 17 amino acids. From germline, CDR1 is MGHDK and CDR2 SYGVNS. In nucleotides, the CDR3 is TGTGCTAATCGGGTACGGGACGGGGGGGAATTCCAAGAGACCCAGTACTTC. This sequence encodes CANRVRDGGEFQETQYF. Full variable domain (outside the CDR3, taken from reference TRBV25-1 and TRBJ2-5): EADIYQTPRYLVIGTGKKITLECSQTMGHDKMYWYQQDPGMELHLIHYSYGVNSTEKGDLSSESTVSRIRTEHFPLTLESARPSHTSQYLCANRVRDGGEFQETQYFGPGTRLLVL.

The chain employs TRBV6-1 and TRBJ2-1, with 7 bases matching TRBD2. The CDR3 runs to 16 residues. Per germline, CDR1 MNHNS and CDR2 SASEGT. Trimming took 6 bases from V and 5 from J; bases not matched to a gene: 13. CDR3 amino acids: CASSSQRAGEHNEQFF. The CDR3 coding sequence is TGTGCCAGCAGCTCCCAAAGGGCGGGGGAGCACAATGAGCAGTTCTTC.

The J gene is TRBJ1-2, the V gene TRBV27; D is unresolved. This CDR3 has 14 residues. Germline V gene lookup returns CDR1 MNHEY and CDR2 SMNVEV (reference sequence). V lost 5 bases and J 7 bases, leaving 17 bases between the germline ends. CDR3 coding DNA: TGTGCCAGCAGTCCCCCCGGCCGAACGCGTGGCTACACCTTC. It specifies CASSPPGRTRGYTF.

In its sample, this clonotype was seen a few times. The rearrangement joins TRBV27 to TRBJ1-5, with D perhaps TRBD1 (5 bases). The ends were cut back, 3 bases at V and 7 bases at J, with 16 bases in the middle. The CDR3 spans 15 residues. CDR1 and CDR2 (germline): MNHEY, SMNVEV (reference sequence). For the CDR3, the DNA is TGTGCCAGCAGTTTTGGGCAGGGCTATAACCAGCCCCAGCATTTT. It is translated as CASSFGQGYNQPQHF.

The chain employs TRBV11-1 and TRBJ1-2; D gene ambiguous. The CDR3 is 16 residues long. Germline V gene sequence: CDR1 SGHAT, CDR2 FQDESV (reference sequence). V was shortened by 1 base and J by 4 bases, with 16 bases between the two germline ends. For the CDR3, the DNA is TGTGCCAGCAGCTTAGTAAGGCCCACCGGCGGCTATGGCTACACCTTC. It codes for CASSLVRPTGGYGYTF.

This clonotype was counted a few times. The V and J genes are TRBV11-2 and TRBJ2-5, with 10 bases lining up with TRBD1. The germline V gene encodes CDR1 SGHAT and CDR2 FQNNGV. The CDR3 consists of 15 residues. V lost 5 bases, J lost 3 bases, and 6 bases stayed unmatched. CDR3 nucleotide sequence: TGTGCCAGCAGCCACGACAGGGGGCTGGAAGAGACCCAGTACTTC. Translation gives CASSHDRGLEETQYF.

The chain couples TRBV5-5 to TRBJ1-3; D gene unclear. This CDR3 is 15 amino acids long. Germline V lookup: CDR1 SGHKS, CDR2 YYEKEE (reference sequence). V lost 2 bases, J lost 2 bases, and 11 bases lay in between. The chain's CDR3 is CASSFSGTAGNTIYF. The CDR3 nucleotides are TGTGCCAGCAGCTTTTCAGGAACAGCTGGAAACACCATATATTTT.

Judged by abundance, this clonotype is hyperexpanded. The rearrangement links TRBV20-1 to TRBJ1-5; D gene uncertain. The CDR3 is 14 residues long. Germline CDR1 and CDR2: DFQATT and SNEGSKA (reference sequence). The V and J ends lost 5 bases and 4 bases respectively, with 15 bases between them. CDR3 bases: TGCAGTGCTCATAGGACGGCGCGGAATCAGCCCCAGCATTTT. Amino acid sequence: CSAHRTARNQPQHF.

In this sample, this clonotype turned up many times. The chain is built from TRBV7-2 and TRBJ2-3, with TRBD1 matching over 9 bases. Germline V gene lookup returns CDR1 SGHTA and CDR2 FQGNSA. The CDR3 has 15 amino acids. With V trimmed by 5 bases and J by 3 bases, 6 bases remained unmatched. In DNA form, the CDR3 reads TGTGCCAGCAGCCCACCGGGGACAGGGACAGATACGCAGTATTTT. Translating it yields CASSPPGTGTDTQYF. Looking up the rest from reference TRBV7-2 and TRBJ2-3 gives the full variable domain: GAGVSQSPSNKVTEKGKDVELRCDPISGHTALYWYRQSLGQGLEFLIYFQGNSAPDKSGLPSDRFSAERTGGSVSTLTIQRTQQEDSAVYLCASSPPGTGTDTQYFGPGTRLTVL.

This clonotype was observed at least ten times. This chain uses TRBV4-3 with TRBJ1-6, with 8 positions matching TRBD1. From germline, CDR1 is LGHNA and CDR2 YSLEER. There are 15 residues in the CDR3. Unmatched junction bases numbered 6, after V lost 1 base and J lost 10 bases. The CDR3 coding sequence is TGCGCCAGCAGCCAAGCGGACAGGGCCCCCTCACCCCTCCACTTT. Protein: CASSQADRAPSPLHF.

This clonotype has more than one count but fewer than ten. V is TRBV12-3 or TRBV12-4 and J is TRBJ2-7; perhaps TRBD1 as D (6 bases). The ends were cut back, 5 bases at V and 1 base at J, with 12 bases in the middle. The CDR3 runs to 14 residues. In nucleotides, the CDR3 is TGTGCCAGCAGTGGCCGAGGGGGTTCCTACGAGCAGTACTTC. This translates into CASSGRGGSYEQYF.

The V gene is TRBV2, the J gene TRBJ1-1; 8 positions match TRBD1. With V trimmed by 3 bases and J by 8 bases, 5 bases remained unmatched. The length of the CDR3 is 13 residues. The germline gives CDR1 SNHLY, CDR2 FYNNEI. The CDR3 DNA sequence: TGTGCCAGCAGTGAGACAGGGGATATAGAAGCTTTCTTT. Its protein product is CASSETGDIEAFF.

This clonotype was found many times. CDR3 protein: CSASGSGANVLTF. The CDR3, as DNA: TGCAGTGCTAGTGGCTCTGGGGCCAACGTCCTGACTTTC. This rearrangement joins TRBV20-1 to TRBJ2-6; D gene ambiguous. The CDR3 covers 13 residues. Germline lookup yields CDR1 DFQATT and CDR2 SNEGSKA (reference sequence). Trimming removed 3 bases from V and 0 bases from J, with 3 bases in between.

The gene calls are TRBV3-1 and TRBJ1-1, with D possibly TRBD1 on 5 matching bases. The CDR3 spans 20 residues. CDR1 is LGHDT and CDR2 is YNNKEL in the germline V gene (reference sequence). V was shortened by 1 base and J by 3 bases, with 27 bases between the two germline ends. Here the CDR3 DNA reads TGTGCCAGCAGCCAAGGTCCCCTTACCCTCGGGGGGGAAGAGGACACTGAAGCTTTCTTT. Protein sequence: CASSQGPLTLGGEEDTEAFF. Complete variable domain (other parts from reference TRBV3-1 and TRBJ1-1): DTAVSQTPKYLVTQMGNDKSIKCEQNLGHDTMYWYKQDSKKFLKIMFSYNNKELIINETVPNRFSPKSPDKAHLNLHINSLELGDSAVYFCASSQGPLTLGGEEDTEAFFGQGTRLTVV.

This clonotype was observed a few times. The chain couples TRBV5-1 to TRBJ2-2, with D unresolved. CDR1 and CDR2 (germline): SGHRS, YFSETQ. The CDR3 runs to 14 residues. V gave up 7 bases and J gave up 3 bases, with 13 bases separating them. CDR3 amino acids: CASSKTLDTGELFF. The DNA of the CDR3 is TGCGCCAGCTCTAAGACCCTCGACACCGGGGAGCTGTTTTTT. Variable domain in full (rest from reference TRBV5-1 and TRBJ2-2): KAGVTQTPRYLIKTRGQQVTLSCSPISGHRSVSWYQQTPGQGLQFLFEYFSETQRNKGNFPGRFSGRQFSNSRSEMNVSTLELGDSALYLCASSKTLDTGELFFGEGSRLTVL.

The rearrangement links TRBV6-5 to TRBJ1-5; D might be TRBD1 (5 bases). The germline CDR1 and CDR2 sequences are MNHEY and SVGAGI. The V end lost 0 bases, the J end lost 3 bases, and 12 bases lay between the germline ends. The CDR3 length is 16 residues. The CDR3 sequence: CASSYSGSRDNQPQHF. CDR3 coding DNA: TGTGCCAGCAGTTACTCGGGTAGCAGGGACAATCAGCCCCAGCATTTT.

CDR3 bases: TGCAGCACCCCCATAGGGGCTGAAGCTTTCTTT. It encodes CSTPIGAEAFF. This chain joins TRBV29-1 and TRBJ1-1; TRBD1 might be the D (5 bases). Germline V lookup: CDR1 SQVTM, CDR2 ANQGSEA. The CDR3 runs to 11 residues. V was shortened by 8 bases and J by 6 bases, with 13 bases between the two germline ends.